This T cell receptor beta chain was sequenced for a study of blood T cell repertoires in COVID-19. Overall study context: Nucleic acid was either cDNA or gDNA, and it came from T cells, B-cell-depleted T cells, or PBMCs.

Original analysis: The assay estimated nucleated cells by amplifying reference gene primers. The method was immunoSEQ multiplex PCR; TCRdb's version includes in-frame clones alone and lacks a portion of them. That table supplies the V and J calls and clone size; D and trimming were determined from the DNA. The sample lists 75,000 to 90,000 clones, more than 75% seen once, with 4.9% in the top ten. V dropped 11 bases and J dropped 2 bases, with 13 bases sitting between them. The CDR3 loop spans 13 amino acids. CDR1 SNHLY and CDR2 FYNNEI come from the germline V gene. Material: peripheral blood. This TCR came from a middle-aged man with active or convalescent COVID-19. The chain carries TRBV2 and TRBJ1-5; maybe TRBD1 (5 bases). The CDR3 region has the DNA TGTGCCCAGGGCGGGGTTGGCAATCAGCCCCAGCATTTT. This codes for CAQGGVGNQPQHF.